These 14 T cell receptor beta chains originate from one sample sequenced in a study of regulatory T cells in long-lasting Graves disease. Time point in this sample: persistent/refractory GD, antithyroid drugs over 5 years with positive TRAb. The TCR library was prepared using RNA isolated from PBMCs. To make TCR beta libraries, researchers used iRepertoire HTBI primers and Arm-PCR of CDR3 regions. MiXCR, applied by TCRdb to the multiplex PCR reads, yields one record per CDR3 protein. This table holds approximately 400,000 distinct CDR3 sequences, less than 25% found once. This material consisted of peripheral blood mononuclear cells (PBMCs), taken when the disease was refractory, from a patient treated with antithyroid drugs. These receptors were taken from a female donor with Graves disease.

For this clonotype: A far larger clone lies a single base away; this is likely a read error. The CDR3 end shows no conserved phenylalanine or tryptophan, and so a read error is likely. The chain is built from TRBV12-3 or TRBV12-4 and TRBJ1-2, with D possibly matching TRBD1 (5 bases). Trimming removed 6 bases at V and 4 bases at J, with 18 bases between. CDR3 length: 15 residues. This CDR3 reads CASSPWDQRGYGYTL. Here the CDR3 DNA reads TGTGCCAGCAGCCCCTGGGACCAACGAGGCTATGGCTACACCCTC.

The sample holds a few counts of this clonotype. The chain joins TRBV6-1 to TRBJ2-7; possibly TRBD2 for D (7 bases). Germline CDR1 MNHNS, CDR2 SASEGT. This CDR3 is 14 amino acids long. V lost 6 bases and J 6 bases, leaving 18 bases between the germline ends. The CDR3 protein is CASRGGGITAEQYF. In DNA form, the CDR3 reads TGTGCCAGCAGGGGAGGGGGAATCACAGCCGAGCAGTACTTC.

This clonotype was observed a few times. The V and J genes are TRBV27 and TRBJ2-1; perhaps TRBD1 as D (5 bases). CDR3 length: 15 amino acids. Germline CDR1 MNHEY, CDR2 SMNVEV (reference sequence). V dropped 7 bases and J dropped 8 bases, with 21 bases sitting between them. The CDR3 DNA follows: TGTGCCAGCACCTCGGGCTGGCAGGGCAGGCATGAGCAGTTCTTC. It specifies CASTSGWQGRHEQFF.

This clonotype was seen many times. The V and J genes are TRBV2 and TRBJ2-7; 10 nucleotides align to TRBD1. In germline, CDR1 is SNHLY, CDR2 FYNNEI. The length of the CDR3 is 14 residues. V gave up 7 bases and J gave up 2 bases; unmatched junction bases: 5. CDR3 bases: TGTGCCAGCAACGACAGGGGGCCCGCCTACGAGCAGTACTTC. The encoded protein is CASNDRGPAYEQYF.

This clonotype has just a few counts. The chain is built from TRBV7-2 and TRBJ2-7, with 7 bases fitting TRBD2. The CDR3 extends over 16 amino acids. V lost 3 bases and J lost 4; bases outside the gene matches: 12. CDR1 is SGHTA and CDR2 is FQGNSA in the germline V gene. CDR3 sequence: CASSFIAGDGKYEQYF. CDR3 bases: TGTGCCAGCAGCTTCATAGCGGGTGACGGAAAGTACGAGCAGTACTTC.

This clonotype turned up a few times. The chain combines TRBV27 with TRBJ2-5; tentative D call: TRBD1 (6 bases). The CDR3 contains 15 residues. Trimming took off 5 bases at V and 4 bases at J, with 17 bases between the two ends. Germline V CDR1 and CDR2: MNHEY, SMNVEV (reference sequence). Here the CDR3 DNA reads TGTGCCAGCAGTGATCAGGGGACGGTGGGAGAGACCCAGTACTTC. It specifies CASSDQGTVGETQYF.

This clonotype was detected only a few times. CDR3 loop: CASSPSGTSEAFF. The CDR3 bases are TGCGCCAGCAGCCCATCCGGGACCTCTGAAGCTTTCTTT. This sequence joins TRBV4-3 and TRBJ1-1, with a weak D call TRBD1 (5 bases). In germline, CDR1 is LGHNA, CDR2 YSLEER. The CDR3 totals 13 residues. V dropped 4 bases and J dropped 6 bases, with 12 bases sitting between them.

The rearrangement joins TRBV20-1 to TRBJ2-7, with TRBD1 matching 7 bases. V dropped 5 bases and J dropped 6; count of bases not matched to a gene: 4. CDR3 length: 11 amino acids. Germline-derived CDR1 and CDR2 are DFQATT and SNEGSKA (reference sequence). CDR3 sequence: CSARGQFEQYF. CDR3 sequence (DNA): TGCAGTGCTCGGGGACAGTTCGAGCAGTACTTC.

This chain links TRBV7-8 with TRBJ1-2; D is perhaps TRBD1 (6 bases). The CDR3 has 15 residues. Germline V lookup: CDR1 SGHVS, CDR2 FQNEAQ. Trimming took 5 bases from V and 8 from J, leaving 21 bases between them. This chain's CDR3 is CASSVGMRGAQGYTF. In DNA, the CDR3 is TGTGCCAGCAGCGTTGGGATGCGGGGGGCCCAGGGCTACACCTTC.

The genes are TRBV7-2 and TRBJ2-5; D is perhaps TRBD2 (5 bases). The length of the CDR3 is 13 residues. Looked up from germline, CDR1 is SGHTA and CDR2 is FQGNSA. Trimming removed 1 base from V and 7 bases from J, with 10 bases in between. This chain's CDR3 is CASSLDGGGTQYF. The CDR3 DNA is TGTGCCAGCAGCTTAGATGGTGGAGGGACCCAGTACTTC. Together with reference TRBV7-2 and TRBJ2-5, the CDR3 gives the full variable domain: GAGVSQSPSNKVTEKGKDVELRCDPISGHTALYWYRQSLGQGLEFLIYFQGNSAPDKSGLPSDRFSAERTGGSVSTLTIQRTQQEDSAVYLCASSLDGGGTQYFGPGTRLLVL.

This clonotype was counted ten times or more. CDR3 nucleotide sequence: TGTGCCAGCAGGCTACAGGGATACGGCAATCAGCCCCAGCATTTT. This codes for CASRLQGYGNQPQHF. The V and J genes are TRBV2 and TRBJ1-5; D might be TRBD1 (6 bases). The CDR3 consists of 15 residues. V was shortened by 6 bases and J by 2 bases, with 14 bases between the two germline ends. The germline V gene encodes CDR1 SNHLY and CDR2 FYNNEI.

This clonotype was seen at least ten times. The chain couples TRBV7-2 to TRBJ1-1; D is unresolved. Germline values: CDR1 SGHTA, CDR2 FQGNSA. Trimming took 7 bases from V and 0 from J, leaving 12 bases between them. The CDR3 contains 14 residues. The CDR3 is CASTLTRMNTEAFF. Here the CDR3 DNA reads TGTGCCAGCACCCTAACCCGCATGAACACTGAAGCTTTCTTT.

This clonotype was observed many times. The J gene is TRBJ2-4, the V gene TRBV28; D tentatively fits TRBD1 or TRBD2 (5 bases each). The CDR3 totals 16 residues. V was clipped by 8 bases and J by 6 bases, with 23 bases between them. Germline CDR1 reads MDHEN; CDR2 reads SYDVKM. CDR3: CASRGPTGTTPNIQYF. The CDR3 DNA is TGTGCCAGCCGAGGGCCAACAGGAACGACCCCAAACATTCAGTACTTC.

This clonotype was seen at least ten times. The chain couples TRBV30 to TRBJ1-1; D is ambiguous. CDR1 is GTSNPN, CDR2 SVGIG, per germline (reference sequence). The CDR3 sequence is 14 residues long. Between the trimmed V and J ends, which lost 2 bases and 0 bases, there was a span of 10 bases. CDR3 sequence: CAWSSWGMNTEAFF. CDR3 DNA sequence: TGTGCCTGGAGTTCGTGGGGTATGAACACTGAAGCTTTCTTT. The full variable domain, its missing parts supplied by reference TRBV30 and TRBJ1-1, is SQTIHQWPATLVQPVGSPLSLECTVEGTSNPNLYWYRQAAGRGLQLLFYSVGIGQISSEVPQNLSASRPQDRQFILSSKKLLLSDSGFYLCAWSSWGMNTEAFFGQGTRLTVV.